What follows are 8 T cell receptor beta chains derived from one specimen sequenced in a study of T cells after yellow fever vaccination. One entry per CDR3 protein results from TCRdb running MiXCR on the 5' RACE reads. The sample gives about 120,000 distinct CDR3 sequences, 13% to 15% of which show up once; roughly 45% is in the top ten. The specimen comprised CD8+ T cells sorted from PBMCs, sampled 5 days after the yellow fever booster vaccination. These receptors were obtained from a man younger than 30 who received the YFV17D yellow fever vaccine.

This chain connects TRBV6-2 or TRBV6-3 to TRBJ2-7; a possible D gene is TRBD2 (5 bases). The germline CDR1 and CDR2 sequences are MNHEY and SVGEGT. The germline V and J ends were trimmed by 2 bases and 2 bases, with 10 bases remaining between them. This CDR3 has 14 residues. Here the CDR3 reads CASSYGGLTYEQYF. The DNA of the CDR3 is TGTGCCAGCAGTTACGGAGGCCTTACCTACGAGCAGTACTTC.

The V and J genes are TRBV2 and TRBJ2-2, with 12 bases lining up with TRBD1. Germline V CDR1 and CDR2: SNHLY, FYNNEI. The length of the CDR3 is 17 residues. V shed 3 bases, J shed 7 bases, and the junction held 9 bases outside the gene matches. CDR3: CASSDTGQGAYGGELFF. The CDR3 DNA is TGTGCCAGCAGTGACACGGGACAGGGGGCTTATGGCGGGGAGCTGTTTTTT.

V and J are TRBV11-2 and TRBJ2-1, with 12 bases fitting TRBD2. Germline V gene data show CDR1 as SGHAT and CDR2 as FQNNGV. V dropped 5 bases and J dropped 10; count of bases not matched to a gene: 18. This CDR3 is 18 amino acids long. The CDR3 loop reads CASSPLVKASGGEKEQFF. In nucleotides, the CDR3 is TGTGCCAGCAGCCCGCTCGTGAAGGCTAGCGGGGGGGAGAAGGAGCAGTTCTTC.

The rearrangement uses TRBV4-1 and TRBJ2-3; tentatively, D is TRBD2 (5 bases). Between the trimmed V and J ends, which lost 1 base and 6 bases, there was a span of 14 bases. In germline, CDR1 is MGHRA, CDR2 YSYEKL. This CDR3 is 15 amino acids long. CDR3 in amino acids: CASSQGASPPDTQYF. The CDR3 nucleotides read TGCGCCAGCAGCCAAGGGGCTAGCCCTCCCGATACGCAGTATTTT.

This clonotype came up many times. This chain uses TRBV5-1 with TRBJ2-7; TRBD1 matches 7 bases. From germline, CDR1 is SGHRS and CDR2 YFSETQ. V shed 4 bases, J shed 3 bases, and the junction held 7 bases outside the gene matches. The CDR3 runs to 14 residues. CDR3 loop: CASSLGTELYEQYF. CDR3 nucleotides: TGCGCCAGCAGCCTCGGGACAGAGCTCTACGAGCAGTACTTC. Supplemented by reference TRBV5-1 and TRBJ2-7, the full variable domain reads KAGVTQTPRYLIKTRGQQVTLSCSPISGHRSVSWYQQTPGQGLQFLFEYFSETQRNKGNFPGRFSGRQFSNSRSEMNVSTLELGDSALYLCASSLGTELYEQYFGPGTRLTVT.

This clonotype came up many times. The CDR3 protein is CSAPRGTSVYEQYV. In DNA, the CDR3 is TGCAGTGCACCCCGGGGGACTAGTGTCTACGAGCAGTACGTC. The chain couples TRBV20-1 to TRBJ2-7; 8 nucleotides line up with TRBD2. CDR3 length: 14 amino acids. V lost 6 bases to trimming and J lost 3 bases; unmatched junction nucleotides: 10. Germline loops: CDR1 DFQATT, CDR2 SNEGSKA (reference sequence).

This clonotype turned up a few times. This chain links TRBV4-1 with TRBJ1-2; maybe TRBD1 (5 bases). V lost 3 bases and J lost 6, with 17 bases in between. Germline CDR1 reads MGHRA; CDR2 reads YSYEKL. This CDR3 is 15 amino acids long. CDR3 region: CASSHDPGSLHGYTF. The CDR3 coding sequence is TGCGCCAGCAGCCATGATCCAGGGAGTCTACATGGCTACACCTTC.

This clonotype ranks as medium-sized (0.01 to 0.1%). V and J are TRBV6-1 and TRBJ2-5, with 11 bases aligning to TRBD2. This CDR3 has 15 residues. With 2 bases clipped from V and 4 bases from J, the junction kept 3 bases outside the gene matches. Per germline, CDR1 MNHNS and CDR2 SASEGT. As DNA, the CDR3 is TGTGCCAGCAGTGAATTAGCGGGGGGGCCAGAGACCCAGTACTTC. This encodes CASSELAGGPETQYF.